This is a list of T cell receptor beta chains from one sample in a study of blood T cell repertoires in COVID-19. Assay: immunoSEQ multiplex PCR; the TCRdb copy retains only in-frame clones and omits some. The sample includes roughly 250,000 clones, around nine tenths of them seen just once. The sequenced sample was peripheral blood. The receptors come from a man between 25 and 39 years old with acute or convalescent COVID-19. Both conserved end residues are part of each CDR3. The order of the fields is V gene, J gene, CDR3 protein.

>TRBV7-2|TRBJ2-7
CASSLVVLGRGYEQYF
>TRBV5-1|TRBJ1-1
CASSPGTGANTEAFF
>TRBV25-1|TRBJ2-5
CASSMGQGAGETQYF
>TRBV30|TRBJ2-7
CAWSVRTGGQYEQYF
>TRBV14|TRBJ2-2
CASSPKGHSNTGELFF
>TRBV18|TRBJ2-5
CASSPSSGKVETQYF
>TRBV6-5|TRBJ1-1
CASSYSSRGVNTEAFF
>TRBV5-1|TRBJ1-1
CASSLAPGSEAFF
>TRBV5-1|TRBJ2-7
CASSLEERGAEQYF
>TRBV11-2|TRBJ2-5
CASSFSGGQETQYF
>TRBV9|TRBJ1-1
CASSVAAGTEAFF
>TRBV7-2|TRBJ1-1
CASSPERDTEAFF
>TRBV27|TRBJ1-4
CARRDRDGEKLFF
>TRBV19|TRBJ1-2
CASSISGTGVIYGYTF
>TRBV19|TRBJ1-5
CASSTARQGKQPQHF
>TRBV7-9|TRBJ1-5
CASSLGDRLIQPQHF
>TRBV2|TRBJ1-1
CASRHGQGGSEAFF
>TRBV6-5|TRBJ1-5
CASRKDNRNQPQHF
>TRBV28|TRBJ1-6
CASSLTVSSPLHF
>TRBV5-1|TRBJ2-1
CASSSPEAYNEQFF
>TRBV9|TRBJ1-4
CASSVGAFGGQQNEKLFF
>TRBV5-6|TRBJ1-1
CASSLVASRGWTEAFF
>TRBV28|TRBJ2-2
CASSPGGLTGELFF
>TRBV28|TRBJ1-1
CASSLLGTGEAFF